The rows below give T cell receptor beta chains drawn from one sample of a study of blood T cell repertoires in COVID-19. Profiled with immunoSEQ multiplex PCR; TCRdb holds only in-frame clones, not every one. The repertoire includes about 100,000 clones, around 90% of them detected once, and 3% sits in the top ten. Sequences were obtained from peripheral blood. The receptors shown here come from a middle-aged man with active or convalescent COVID-19. CDR3s include the opening cysteine and the closing phenylalanine or tryptophan. D genes are given only for firm matches. Only part of the rows carry a size: once, few, many, or a class if the clone is expanded.

D gene,J gene,clone size,V gene,CDR3 protein,CDR3 DNA
TRBD1,TRBJ1-4,-,TRBV5-1,CASSGGQMNEKLFF,TGCGCCAGCAGCGGGGGACAGATGAATGAAAAACTGTTTTTT
TRBD2,TRBJ2-1,-,TRBV2,CASRTSPNEQFF,TGTGCCAGCAGGACTAGCCCCAATGAGCAGTTCTTC
-,TRBJ2-5,-,TRBV24-1,CATSETGKETQYF,TGTGCCACCAGTGAAACGGGGAAAGAGACCCAGTACTTC
TRBD1,TRBJ1-4,-,TRBV11-2,CASSRRDRLYEKLFF,TGTGCCAGCAGCCGACGGGACAGGCTATATGAAAAACTGTTTTTT
-,TRBJ1-3,-,TRBV20-1,CSASPTGPLSGNTIYF,TGCAGTGCTAGTCCCACAGGACCGCTCTCTGGAAACACCATATATTTT
TRBD1,TRBJ1-1,-,TRBV7-9,CASSSLTTGADTEAFF,TGTGCCAGCAGCTCTCTAACGACAGGGGCAGACACTGAAGCTTTCTTT
-,TRBJ2-3,few,TRBV7-9,CASTLGEGRYRTDTQYF,TGTGCCAGCACCCTAGGAGAGGGCCGGTACCGCACAGATACGCAGTATTTT
TRBD1,TRBJ2-6,-,TRBV2,CASSLRSLGTGFSGANVLTF,TGTGCCAGCAGTCTCAGAAGTTTGGGGACAGGCTTCTCTGGGGCCAACGTCCTGACTTTC
-,TRBJ1-6,-,TRBV7-8,CASSLNGGREPLHF,TGTGCCAGCAGCTTAAATGGCGGTAGAGAACCCCTCCACTTT
-,TRBJ2-2,-,TRBV11-2,CASSPGGSVTGELFF,TGTGCCAGCAGCCCCGGAGGGTCGGTCACCGGGGAGCTGTTTTTT
TRBD1,TRBJ2-6,-,TRBV7-9,CASRRTGSGANVLTF,TGTGCCAGCAGGCGGACAGGGTCCGGGGCCAACGTCCTGACTTTC
-,TRBJ1-2,-,TRBV9,CASSQGQGGSYGYTF,TGTGCCAGCAGCCAGGGGCAGGGCGGTAGCTATGGCTACACCTTC
-,TRBJ2-2,-,TRBV11-2,CASSLAGANTGELFF,TGTGCCAGCAGCTTAGCGGGGGCGAACACCGGGGAGCTGTTTTTT
-,TRBJ1-6,-,TRBV4-1,CASSQDGAGNNSPLHF,TGCGCCAGCAGCCAAGATGGGGCAGGTAACAATTCACCCCTCCACTTT
-,TRBJ2-7,once,TRBV3-1/TRBV3-2,CASSHRVTSYEQYF,TGTGCCAGCAGCCACCGGGTGACCTCCTACGAGCAGTACTTC
-,TRBJ1-5,few,TRBV20-1,CSASPTDSNQPQHF,TGCAGTGCTAGTCCCACAGATAGCAATCAGCCCCAGCATTTT
-,TRBJ2-1,-,TRBV5-1,CASSLTLDISYNEQFF,TGCGCCAGCAGCTTGACCCTCGACATATCCTACAATGAGCAGTTCTTC
-,TRBJ2-7,-,TRBV6-5,CASSSGRVSYEQYF,TGTGCCAGCAGTTCTGGCAGGGTCTCCTACGAGCAGTACTTC